This TCR beta chain was sequenced for a study of blood T cell repertoires in COVID-19. Looking at the study overall: The origin of the acute and convalescent COVID-19 samples was the United States, Italy and Spain.

V shed 7 bases and J shed 6 bases, with 18 bases lying between them. The CDR3 is 14 residues long. Germline V gene lookup returns CDR1 MNHNY and CDR2 SVGAGI (reference sequence). Source study methods: Nucleated cell counts were estimated from reference gene primer amplification. Profiling relied on immunoSEQ multiplex PCR, and the TCRdb table lists in-frame clones only, not all of them. From that table come the V and J calls and clone size; the DNA was used to work out D and trimming. The sample includes roughly 160,000 clones, roughly 84% of them seen just once. The genes are TRBV6-6 and TRBJ1-1, with D possibly being TRBD1 (6 bases). The receptor comes from a woman aged 45-60 years who had recovered from COVID-19. The specimen sequenced was PBMCs or T cells enriched from blood (not recorded which). CDR3 sequence reads: CASTPPQGIAEAFF. The CDR3 nucleotides read TGTGCCAGCACCCCGCCCCAGGGGATCGCTGAAGCTTTCTTT.